This T cell receptor beta chain comes out of a study of blood T cell repertoires in COVID-19. Overall study context: Sites in the United States, Italy and Spain provided acute and convalescent COVID-19 samples. The cDNA or gDNA used as material had been derived from T cells, B-cell-depleted T cells, or PBMCs.

Study processing details: Estimation of nucleated cell counts relied on the amplification of reference gene primers. Here immunoSEQ multiplex PCR was the method, and the copy in TCRdb shows in-frame clones only, minus some. V, J and clone size are those of that table, while D and trimming were read from the DNA. The sample contains 90,000 to 130,000 clones, 86% of which appear only once. Trimming shortened V by 4 bases and J by 1 base, and 11 bases separated the two germline ends. This CDR3 has 14 amino acids. CDR1 is SGHKS and CDR2 is YYEKEE in the germline V gene (reference sequence). The chain couples TRBV5-5 to TRBJ1-1; the D is unclear. The origin of this receptor is a man aged 40-55 years with acute or convalescent COVID-19. The sample taken for sequencing was peripheral blood. CDR3 sequence: CASSLMGANTEAFF. The CDR3 DNA follows: TGTGCCAGCAGCCTAATGGGAGCGAACACTGAAGCTTTCTTT.